This T cell receptor (beta chain) appears in the sequencing data of a study of shared T cell receptors in the human thymus. The assay was immunoSEQ multiplex PCR, and TCRdb's table has in-frame clones only and misses some. The sample lists about 380,000 clones, approximately 95% occurring once. This CDR3 is built from 15 residues. Germline CDR1 is SNHLY and CDR2 is FYNNEI. V lost 5 bases, J lost 5 bases, and 4 bases stayed unmatched. The source material was thymocytes. The clonotype comes from a human donor. The chain is built from TRBV2 and TRBJ2-2; TRBD2 matches at 11 bases. The CDR3 nucleotides read TGTGCCAGCAGTTTAGCGGGAGGGTGGACCGGGGAGCTGTTTTTT. This sequence encodes CASSLAGGWTGELFF.